The 16 T cell receptor beta chains below come from one sample, sequenced in a study of T cells in Graves' hyperthyroidism and ophthalmopathy. TCR beta CDR3 region amplification was performed from RNA transcripts. RT-PCR in the first round (using the HTBI primer set) targeted the TCR CDR3. TCRdb fed the multiplex PCR reads into MiXCR, producing one record per CDR3 protein. This sample carries 490,000 or so distinct CDR3 sequences, approximately 49% of them seen once, and the ten largest clones take about two fifths. The sequenced sample was peripheral blood or thyroid tissue (not recorded which). The receptors were gathered from an adult woman with Graves' disease, either hyperthyroidism or ophthalmopathy (not recorded which).

The CDR3 DNA follows: TGTGCCAGCAGCTGGGGACAGGGGAGACACGAGCAGTACTTC. Residues: CASSWGQGRHEQYF. This rearrangement joins TRBV7-8 to TRBJ2-7; 10 bases fit TRBD1. The V and J ends lost 4 bases and 5 bases, in that order; junction bases with no gene match: 5. The CDR3 contains 14 residues. The germline V gene has CDR1 SGHVS and CDR2 FQNEAQ.

The chain combines TRBV7-9 with TRBJ1-1, with D possibly TRBD1 on 5 matching bases. The V gene lost 5 bases and the J gene lost 5 bases, with 15 bases spanning the gap. CDR3 size: 14 residues. Germline-derived CDR1 and CDR2 are SEHNR and FQNEAQ (reference sequence). The CDR3 loop reads CASSPGTLNTEAFF. As DNA, the CDR3 is TGTGCCAGCAGCCCCGGGACCCTTAATACTGAAGCTTTCTTT.

Only a few counts were recorded for this clonotype. The V gene is TRBV11-2, the J gene TRBJ2-2; 7 bases are shared with TRBD1. Germline values: CDR1 SGHAT, CDR2 FQNNGV. The CDR3 is made up of 15 amino acids. Trimming cost V 3 bases and J 5 bases; bases outside gene matches: 6. The CDR3 nucleotides are TGTGCCAGCAGCTTGTACAGGGGAGAGACCGGGGAGCTGTTTTTT. Translation gives CASSLYRGETGELFF.

The sample holds a few counts of this clonotype. V is TRBV10-3 and J is TRBJ1-2; 8 positions agree with TRBD1. Unmatched junction bases numbered 15, after V lost 10 bases and J lost 5 bases. The length of the CDR3 is 15 residues. In germline, CDR1 is ENHRY, CDR2 SYGVKD. The CDR3 sequence: CASRESGDRIYGYTF. The CDR3 DNA reads as TGTGCCAGCAGAGAATCCGGGGACAGGATATATGGCTACACCTTC.

Ten or more counts support this clonotype. This chain uses TRBV6-5 with TRBJ2-6, with D hard to call. Germline loops: CDR1 MNHEY, CDR2 SVGAGI. The V end was cut by 6 bases, the J end by 0 bases, with 12 bases between. The CDR3 covers 16 residues. This CDR3 reads CASSPRQVSGANVLTF. The CDR3 nucleotides read TGTGCCAGCAGCCCCCGGCAAGTCTCTGGGGCCAACGTCCTGACTTTC.

This sequence joins TRBV11-2 and TRBJ1-4; TRBD1 might be the D (6 bases). V lost 4 bases to trimming and J lost 0 bases, with 21 bases between them. The CDR3 contains 19 residues. Germline V gives CDR1 SGHAT, CDR2 FQNNGV. The CDR3, as DNA: TGTGCCAGCAGCTCAATACAGGGAGTCCCGTCTGCAACTAATGAAAAACTGTTTTTT. It translates to CASSSIQGVPSATNEKLFF.

The gene calls are TRBV11-1 and TRBJ2-7; TRBD1 agrees at 8 bases. CDR3 length: 13 amino acids. CDR1 and CDR2 (germline): SGHAT, FQDESV (reference sequence). The CDR3 sequence is CAEDREFSYEQYF. The DNA for the CDR3 is TGTGCTGAGGACAGGGAGTTTTCCTACGAGCAGTACTTC.

This clonotype was observed many times. The chain links TRBV5-1 to TRBJ2-2; D is uncertain. Germline V CDR1 and CDR2: SGHRS, YFSETQ. Trimming left V 4 bases short and J 0 bases short, with 10 bases between. The CDR3 loop spans 15 amino acids. CDR3 loop: CASSTTVSNTGELFF. Here the CDR3 DNA reads TGCGCCAGCAGCACGACGGTTTCGAACACCGGGGAGCTGTTTTTT.

In its sample, this clonotype was seen many times. The chain combines TRBV4-1 with TRBJ2-5; D may be TRBD1 or TRBD2 (5 bases each). Germline V CDR1 and CDR2: MGHRA, YSYEKL. V was clipped by 0 bases and J by 2 bases, with 10 bases between them. CDR3 length: 15 amino acids. The CDR3: CASSQDEGRQETQYF. The CDR3 nucleotides read TGCGCCAGCAGCCAAGATGAGGGGCGGCAAGAGACCCAGTACTTC.

In this sample, this clonotype turned up a few times. The chain has TRBV28 and TRBJ1-2, with D possibly being TRBD1 (6 bases). V lost 6 bases, J lost 4 bases, and 15 bases lay in between. The CDR3 contains 14 residues. Germline CDR1 reads MDHEN; CDR2 reads SYDVKM. The CDR3 bases are TGTGCCAGCAGACTACAGGGCCCGATCTATGGCTACACCTTC. Its protein product is CASRLQGPIYGYTF.

As concerns this clonotype: One end of the junction does not line up with germline, which may come from a read error. The chain couples TRBV10-3 to TRBJ1-5; D is possibly TRBD1 (6 bases). The germline V gene encodes CDR1 ENHRY and CDR2 SYGVKD. The CDR3 has 15 amino acids. The CDR3: CASSVGASPLQPQHF. In DNA form, the CDR3 reads TGTGCCAGCAGTGTGGGGGCGTCCCCCCTTCAGCCCCAGCATTTT.

The chain joins TRBV10-3 to TRBJ2-7, with D possibly called TRBD1 or TRBD2 (5 bases each). Germline V gives CDR1 ENHRY, CDR2 SYGVKD. The CDR3 totals 12 residues. Trimming pared 6 bases from V and 2 bases from J, leaving 8 bases between. CDR3 protein: CAIRGRTYEQYF. The DNA of the CDR3 is TGTGCCATCAGGGGACGGACCTACGAGCAGTACTTC.

This clonotype was seen at least ten times. V gene TRBV5-4 combines with J gene TRBJ1-4, with 7 nucleotides matching TRBD1. V was pared by 5 bases and J by 5 bases, with 6 bases of the junction left unmatched. Germline V gene data show CDR1 as SGHNT and CDR2 as YYREEE (reference sequence). The CDR3 is 14 residues long. The CDR3 sequence is CASRGDSGNEKLFF. Here the CDR3 DNA reads TGTGCCAGCAGGGGGGACAGTGGGAATGAAAAACTGTTTTTT. The full variable domain, rest sourced from reference TRBV5-4 and TRBJ1-4, is ETGVTQSPTHLIKTRGQQVTLRCSSQSGHNTVSWYQQALGQGPQFIFQYYREEENGRGNFPPRFSGLQFPNYSSELNVNALELDDSALYLCASRGDSGNEKLFFGSGTQLSVL.

This clonotype was seen a few times. The CDR3 region is CAWSVQTGDAFF. The CDR3 nucleotides are TGTGCCTGGAGTGTACAAACAGGGGATGCTTTCTTT. This sequence joins TRBV30 and TRBJ1-1, with 7 positions matching TRBD1. Germline values: CDR1 GTSNPN, CDR2 SVGIG (reference sequence). Trimming took 0 bases from V and 11 from J; bases not matched to a gene: 6. The CDR3 consists of 12 residues.

This clonotype was recorded at least ten times. The chain joins TRBV7-2 to TRBJ1-3; TRBD1 aligns across 7 bases. Germline CDR1 reads SGHTA; CDR2 reads FQGNSA. After removal of 1 base from V and 0 bases from J, the junction contained 9 bases not matched to a gene. CDR3 size: 18 residues. This CDR3 is CASSLGGGTVHSGNTIYF. The CDR3 DNA reads as TGTGCCAGCAGCTTAGGTGGAGGGACAGTCCACTCTGGAAACACCATATATTTT.

V usage is TRBV24-1 and J usage is TRBJ1-2; D remains ambiguous. CDR3 size: 15 residues. CDR1 KGHDR and CDR2 SFDVKD come from the germline V gene. With 2 bases removed from V and 4 bases from J, the gap between germline ends came to 13 bases. CDR3 bases: TGTGCCACCAGTGATTCCCGAGGAGTCGGCTATGGCTACACCTTC. Protein sequence: CATSDSRGVGYGYTF.